These 27 T cell receptor beta chains came from one sample sequenced in a study of Ad26.COV2.S vaccination and SARS-CoV-2 variants. This sample's treatment: some 19 received Ad26.COV2.S at low or high dose, single or two shots; 5 received placebo; per-sample allocation not given. At day 63 after the first vaccine or placebo injection, samples were drawn. Profiled with immunoSEQ multiplex PCR; TCRdb holds only in-frame clones, not every one. Of about 390,000 clones listed, 75% to 90% are singletons. This specimen consisted of peripheral blood, obtained in a trial of Ad26.COV2.S vaccine versus placebo. Every receptor here comes from a person between 18 and 65 years old who received the Ad26.COV2.S COVID-19 vaccine or a placebo.

The chain uses TRBV5-4 and TRBJ2-1; D may be TRBD1 (5 bases). Deletions cut 0 bases from V and 6 bases from J, with 13 bases between. The CDR3 has 15 amino acids. Germline V gives CDR1 SGHNT, CDR2 YYREEE (reference sequence). CDR3 nucleotides: TGTGCCAGCAGCTTGGAAGGGGCCTGGGGCAATGAGCAGTTCTTC. Its translation is CASSLEGAWGNEQFF.

The V call is TRBV5-1, the J call TRBJ2-7; 11 nucleotides align to TRBD2. Germline CDR1 is SGHRS and CDR2 is YFSETQ. This CDR3 contains 14 residues. Trimming took 1 base from V and 7 from J; bases not matched to a gene: 4. The CDR3 loop reads CASSLLLAGGEQYF. As DNA, the CDR3 is TGCGCCAGCAGCTTGTTGCTAGCGGGGGGTGAGCAGTACTTC.

The genes are TRBV21-1 and TRBJ2-7; the DNA was not used to check the table's D call, TRBD1. TRBV21-1 is deemed a pseudogene. There are 16 residues in the CDR3. The CDR3 nucleotides are TGTGCCAGCAGAAAAGGTGGTGGACAGTTCTCCTACGAGCAGTACTTC. Encoded protein: CASRKGGGQFSYEQYF.

The rearrangement links TRBV28 to TRBJ1-2, with D hard to call. Trimming took 8 bases from V and 4 from J, leaving 11 bases between them. This CDR3 comprises 12 residues. Germline lookup yields CDR1 MDHEN and CDR2 SYDVKM. CDR3 residues: CASGQSIYGYTF. The CDR3 DNA reads as TGTGCCAGCGGCCAGTCGATCTATGGCTACACCTTC.

The V and J genes are TRBV3-1 (or the pseudogene TRBV3-2) and TRBJ2-7; D possibly corresponds to TRBD1 (6 bases). Trimming took 3 bases from V and 6 from J, leaving 12 bases between them. The CDR3 has 13 residues. Germline V CDR1 and CDR2: LGHDT, YNNKEL (reference sequence). The CDR3: CASSQGGQTEQYF. The CDR3 DNA sequence: TGTGCCAGCAGCCAGGGTGGACAGACCGAGCAGTACTTC.

This chain joins TRBV19 and TRBJ2-7; either TRBD1 or TRBD2 may fit D (6 bases each). Trimming removed 10 bases at V and 2 bases at J, with 18 bases between. CDR3 length: 14 amino acids. Germline CDR1 reads LNHDA; CDR2 reads SQIVND (reference sequence). The chain's CDR3 is CATLGGHNAYEQYF. The CDR3, as DNA: TGTGCCACCCTGGGGGGACACAATGCCTACGAGCAGTACTTC.

This chain connects TRBV10-1 to TRBJ2-7; 7 bases agree with TRBD2. The CDR3 covers 16 residues. Germline V CDR1 and CDR2: WNHNN, SYGVQD (reference sequence). Trimming took 5 bases from V and 6 from J; bases not matched to a gene: 16. As DNA, the CDR3 is TGCGCCAGCAGTTCACAATCACCGGGACTATTTCGCGAGCAGTACTTC. Protein product: CASSSQSPGLFREQYF.

This chain links TRBV7-9 with TRBJ1-6; 8 bases are a match to TRBD1. The ends lost 4 bases at V and 7 bases at J; junction bases unmatched: 12. The germline CDR1 and CDR2 sequences are SEHNR and FQNEAQ (reference sequence). CDR3 length: 17 residues. The CDR3 loop reads CASSSTTGTGNNSPLHF. The CDR3 DNA is TGTGCCAGCAGCTCCACGACCGGGACAGGAAACAATTCACCCCTCCACTTT.

The gene calls are TRBV6-6 and TRBJ2-5; 9 bases are shared with TRBD2. CDR3 length equals 16 residues. Germline CDR1 MNHNY, CDR2 SVGAGI (reference sequence). After removal of 0 bases from V and 0 bases from J, the junction contained 2 bases not matched to a gene. In DNA form, the CDR3 reads TGTGCCAGCAGTTACTCGGCTAGCGGGGACCAAGAGACCCAGTACTTC. As protein: CASSYSASGDQETQYF.

This rearrangement joins TRBV15 to TRBJ1-2; D remains ambiguous. The V end was cut by 1 base, the J end by 6 bases, with 18 bases between. Germline V gene sequence: CDR1 LNHNV, CDR2 YYDKDF (reference sequence). This CDR3 spans 16 amino acids. The CDR3 DNA is TGTGCCACCAGCAGAGTCTTTGTAGGGCCCCCAGATGGCTACACCTTC. Protein sequence: CATSRVFVGPPDGYTF.

Points on this clone: At one end the junction does not follow the germline gene, possibly because of a read error. The chain links TRBV7-2 to TRBJ1-2, with D maybe TRBD1 (6 bases). The CDR3 loop spans 14 amino acids. CDR1 is SGHTA, CDR2 FQGNSA, per germline. CDR3 DNA: TGTGCCAGCAGCCCCTACAGGGCTAATTATGGCTACACCTTC. Its translation is CASSPYRANYGYTF.

V usage is TRBV4-2 and J usage is TRBJ1-2, with D possibly being TRBD1 (5 bases). CDR1 is LGHNA and CDR2 is YNFKEQ in the germline V gene. The CDR3 extends over 14 amino acids. V shed 2 bases and J shed 4 bases, with 11 bases lying between them. CDR3 region: CASSQMGRSYGYTF. CDR3 nucleotides: TGTGCCAGCAGCCAAATGGGACGGAGCTATGGCTACACCTTC.

This chain connects TRBV7-6 to TRBJ2-5; TRBD1 or TRBD2 may be the D gene (5 bases each). Trimming cost V 1 base and J 1 base, with 10 bases left between them. Per germline, CDR1 SGHVS and CDR2 FNYEAQ. This CDR3 comprises 15 residues. CDR3 sequence reads: CASSLGGARQETQYF. The CDR3 bases are TGTGCCAGCAGCTTAGGAGGGGCTCGCCAAGAGACCCAGTACTTC.

The rearrangement links TRBV28 to TRBJ2-2, with D perhaps given as TRBD1 or TRBD2 (7 bases each). There are 15 residues in the CDR3. V was pared by 8 bases and J by 7 bases, with 20 bases between. The germline gives CDR1 MDHEN, CDR2 SYDVKM. DNA for the CDR3: TGTGCCAGCTCCAGGGGGGGCAGGGAACGCGGGGAGCTGTTTTTT. Translation gives CASSRGGRERGELFF.

This chain links TRBV2 with TRBJ1-2; D unresolved. The V end was cut by 4 bases, the J end by 5 bases, with 14 bases between. Germline CDR1 reads SNHLY; CDR2 reads FYNNEI. This CDR3 comprises 14 residues. CDR3 sequence reads: CASSGDTRMYGYTF. The CDR3 DNA follows: TGTGCCAGCAGTGGCGACACCCGGATGTATGGCTACACCTTC. Full variable domain (missing parts from reference TRBV2 and TRBJ1-2): EPEVTQTPSHQVTQMGQEVILRCVPISNHLYFYWYRQILGQKVEFLVSFYNNEISEKSEIFDDQFSVERPDGSNFTLKIRSTKLEDSAMYFCASSGDTRMYGYTFGSGTRLTVV.

The genes are TRBV14 and TRBJ2-1, with D perhaps matching TRBD1 or TRBD2 (5 bases each). V was pared by 7 bases and J by 2 bases, with 18 bases between. The CDR3 runs to 16 residues. Per germline, CDR1 SGHDN and CDR2 FVKESK. The CDR3 region is CASKGRRGIPYNEQFF. The CDR3 coding sequence is TGTGCCAGCAAAGGCCGACGGGGCATACCCTACAATGAGCAGTTCTTC.

The rearrangement joins TRBV19 to TRBJ2-2; tentatively, D is TRBD2 (6 bases). There are 14 residues in the CDR3. Germline loops: CDR1 LNHDA, CDR2 SQIVND (reference sequence). V was trimmed by 10 bases and J by 0 bases, leaving 12 bases between them. The CDR3 region has the DNA TGTGCCACCGCGGGACCGCCGAACACCGGGGAGCTGTTTTTT. It encodes CATAGPPNTGELFF.

This clone was observed a handful of times. The V and J genes are TRBV6-6 and TRBJ1-1; D is uncertain. The CDR3 is 12 amino acids. V lost 3 bases, J lost 6 bases, and 8 bases lay in between. The germline V gene encodes CDR1 MNHNY and CDR2 SVGAGI (reference sequence). CDR3 coding DNA: TGTGCCAGCAGTTATGGAGCGGCTGAAGCTTTCTTT. It codes for CASSYGAAEAFF.

This clone has only one observation. The chain uses TRBV27 and TRBJ2-7, with 11 bases lining up with TRBD1. V shed 8 bases, J shed 3 bases, and the junction held 9 bases outside the gene matches. CDR1 and CDR2 (germline): MNHEY, SMNVEV (reference sequence). CDR3 size: 15 residues. The CDR3 region has the DNA TGTGCCAGCCAAGTCAGAGGGACAGGGGGCTACGAGCAGTACTTC. This gives the protein CASQVRGTGGYEQYF.

The chain combines TRBV27 with TRBJ1-2; the D gene is possibly TRBD1 (5 bases). CDR3 length: 17 amino acids. The V and J ends lost 3 bases and 8 bases respectively, with 25 bases between them. Looked up from germline, CDR1 is MNHEY and CDR2 is SMNVEV (reference sequence). CDR3 loop: CASSFRGLDRTWLGYTF. The CDR3 coding sequence is TGTGCCAGCAGTTTTAGAGGTCTAGACAGAACCTGGTTGGGCTACACCTTC.

The rearrangement links TRBV6-1 to TRBJ1-1; the D gene is possibly TRBD1 (5 bases). Germline CDR1 and CDR2: MNHNS and SASEGT. V lost 2 bases and J lost 4, with 8 bases in between. The CDR3 runs to 13 residues. The CDR3 DNA sequence: TGTGCCAGCAGTGAAAGGGGTGTCACTGAAGCTTTCTTT. It is translated as CASSERGVTEAFF.

The rearrangement joins TRBV5-1 to TRBJ2-3, with 9 positions matching TRBD2. The CDR3 spans 15 residues. Germline CDR1 and CDR2: SGHRS and YFSETQ. The junction had 7 bases not matched to a gene; V was cut back by 1 base and J by 7 bases. In nucleotides, the CDR3 is TGCGCCAGCAGCTTGTACCTAGCGGGGTCCCATACGCAGTATTTT. This translates into CASSLYLAGSHTQYF.

The chain couples TRBV7-9 to TRBJ1-1; D remains unclear. CDR3 length equals 15 residues. CDR1 is SEHNR, CDR2 FQNEAQ, per germline (reference sequence). The ends were cut back, 2 bases at V and 3 bases at J, with 13 bases in the middle. For the CDR3, the DNA is TGTGCCAGCAGCTTACTACAGTGGTTGGACACTGAAGCTTTCTTT. Its translation: CASSLLQWLDTEAFF.

This clone was recorded only once. The chain couples TRBV6-5 to TRBJ2-7; D gene unclear. Trimming stripped 2 bases from V and 6 bases from J, with 14 bases between. Per germline, CDR1 MNHEY and CDR2 SVGAGI. This CDR3 has 14 residues. The CDR3, as DNA: TGTGCCAGCAGTTACCGTCTTGGCAGCCGCGAGCAGTACTTC. The encoded protein is CASSYRLGSREQYF.

This clone was detected only a few times. The chain links TRBV12-5 to TRBJ1-1, with a tentative D call TRBD1 (5 bases). CDR3 length: 15 residues. Per germline, CDR1 LGHNT and CDR2 FRNRAP. V lost 2 bases and J 3 bases, leaving 13 bases between the germline ends. This CDR3 is CASGLFRGAHTEAFF. In nucleotides, the CDR3 is TGTGCTAGTGGTTTGTTCCGAGGGGCTCACACTGAAGCTTTCTTT.

The chain recombines TRBV2 with TRBJ2-2; D gene uncertain. V was shortened by 2 bases and J by 5 bases, with 12 bases between the two germline ends. Germline assignment: CDR1 SNHLY and CDR2 FYNNEI. The CDR3 runs 15 residues. The CDR3 here is CASSESEKMTGELFF. Here the CDR3 DNA reads TGTGCCAGCAGTGAAAGCGAGAAAATGACCGGGGAGCTGTTTTTT.

The V call is TRBV27, the J call TRBJ2-1; D may match TRBD1 or TRBD2 (6 bases each). V lost 9 bases to trimming and J lost 10 bases, with 10 bases between them. Germline CDR1 reads MNHEY; CDR2 reads SMNVEV (reference sequence). This CDR3 contains 10 residues. The CDR3 is CASRGREQFF. CDR3 nucleotides: TGTGCCAGTAGGGGGAGGGAGCAGTTCTTC.